The 10 T cell receptor beta chains below come from one sample, sequenced in a study of cytomegalovirus exposure and HLA in healthy donors (TCRdb year 2017). The library relied on the immunoSEQ multiplex PCR assay. The multiplex PCR relied on a mix of 60 forward primers for TCR Vbeta segments and 13 reverse primers for TCR Jbeta segments. In TCRdb, the immuneACCESS table is reduced to in-frame sequences with V and J assigned. These tables do not hold every clone; where another copy was compared, an unresolved V gene accounts for under half, and the others remain unexplained. Here the sample has 150,000 to 200,000 clones; around 79% occur a single time. Jointly, the top ten make up approximately 2.4% of the sample. Material: PBMCs. The receptors here all came from a woman between 35 and 50 years old in good health and CMV-seropositive.

The J gene is TRBJ2-7, the V gene TRBV6-1; possible D gene TRBD1, 5 bases. V dropped 8 bases and J dropped 2 bases, with 19 bases sitting between them. The germline CDR1 and CDR2 sequences are MNHNS and SASEGT. The CDR3 length is 15 residues. The CDR3 loop reads CASALRSAGTYEQYF. The CDR3, as DNA: TGTGCCAGCGCTCTCCGGTCGGCAGGGACCTACGAGCAGTACTTC.

This clone appeared a few times. CDR3 DNA: TGTGCCGGAACAGCGGGAGGGGATACGCAGTATTTT. Translated: CAGTAGGDTQYF. The rearrangement joins TRBV30 to TRBJ2-3, with TRBD2 matching over 10 bases. The CDR3 is made up of 12 amino acids. Germline V gives CDR1 GTSNPN, CDR2 SVGIG (reference sequence). Trimming at V came to 8 bases and at J to 6 bases, leaving 5 bases not matched to a gene.

The chain joins TRBV5-6 to TRBJ2-1; TRBD2 aligns across 7 bases. V shed 4 bases, J shed 9 bases, and the junction held 7 bases outside the gene matches. CDR1 is SGHDT, CDR2 YYEEEE, per germline. The CDR3 covers 13 residues. CDR3 region: CASSRTSPGEQFF. The CDR3 DNA follows: TGTGCCAGCAGCCGGACTAGTCCTGGTGAGCAGTTCTTC.

The chain uses TRBV18 and TRBJ2-6; 9 bases map to TRBD1. In germline, CDR1 is KGHSH, CDR2 LQKENI. The CDR3 sequence is 17 residues long. V shed 3 bases and J 1 base; nucleotides not matched to a gene: 4. CDR3 bases: TGTGCCAGCTCACCCGACAGGGGGAGATCTGGGGCCAACGTCCTGACTTTC. Residues: CASSPDRGRSGANVLTF.

This clone was found a few times. A read error may produce the germline difference seen at one junction end. The chain employs TRBV7-9 and TRBJ2-5; TRBD2 is a possible D gene (6 bases). The CDR3 extends over 12 amino acids. Germline V lookup: CDR1 SEHNR, CDR2 FQNEAQ (reference sequence). The CDR3 sequence is CSSSTGGETQYF. CDR3 nucleotides: TGTTCCAGCAGCACAGGAGGGGAGACCCAGTACTTC.

The chain employs TRBV5-4 and TRBJ1-2, with D possibly TRBD1 on 5 matching bases. The V gene's germline CDR1 is SGHNT and CDR2 YYREEE (reference sequence). V gave up 4 bases and J gave up 3 bases, with 10 bases separating them. The CDR3 consists of 13 residues. Here the CDR3 reads CASSRDRYYGYTF. The DNA for the CDR3 is TGTGCCAGCAGCCGAGACAGATACTATGGCTACACCTTC. The full variable domain, completed using reference TRBV5-4 and TRBJ1-2, is ETGVTQSPTHLIKTRGQQVTLRCSSQSGHNTVSWYQQALGQGPQFIFQYYREEENGRGNFPPRFSGLQFPNYSSELNVNALELDDSALYLCASSRDRYYGYTFGSGTRLTVV.

The J gene is TRBJ2-1, the V gene TRBV5-6; TRBD2 aligns across 14 bases. V lost 2 bases to trimming and J lost 10 bases; unmatched junction nucleotides: 5. There are 15 residues in the CDR3. The germline V gene has CDR1 SGHDT and CDR2 YYEEEE. The CDR3 nucleotides read TGTGCCAGCAGCTTCTTAAGGACTAGCGGGGGGGAGCAGTTCTTC. Its translation is CASSFLRTSGGEQFF.

This chain uses TRBV18 with TRBJ2-3, with TRBD2 identical over 7 bases. The germline V gene has CDR1 KGHSH and CDR2 LQKENI. This CDR3 is 16 amino acids long. V lost 3 bases, J lost 0 bases, and 6 bases stayed unmatched. CDR3 in amino acids: CASSPSGGASTDTQYF. The CDR3 DNA follows: TGTGCCAGCTCACCCTCGGGGGGAGCGAGCACAGATACGCAGTATTTT.

The chain has TRBV21-1 and TRBJ2-3; TRBD2 is the table's D call, not checked against the DNA. TRBV21-1 is given as a pseudogene. This CDR3 comprises 15 residues. The DNA for the CDR3 is TGTGCCAGCAGCCCCGGGACTAGCGGCACAGATACGCAGTATTTT. The encoded protein is CASSPGTSGTDTQYF.

This clone was detected only a few times. This sequence joins TRBV27 and TRBJ2-5, with D possibly matching TRBD1 (5 bases). The CDR3 is 13 amino acids. Germline CDR1 MNHEY, CDR2 SMNVEV (reference sequence). V gave up 3 bases and J gave up 3 bases, with 8 bases separating them. The chain's CDR3 is CASSFQGEETQYF. For the CDR3, the DNA is TGTGCCAGCAGTTTCCAGGGTGAAGAGACCCAGTACTTC.